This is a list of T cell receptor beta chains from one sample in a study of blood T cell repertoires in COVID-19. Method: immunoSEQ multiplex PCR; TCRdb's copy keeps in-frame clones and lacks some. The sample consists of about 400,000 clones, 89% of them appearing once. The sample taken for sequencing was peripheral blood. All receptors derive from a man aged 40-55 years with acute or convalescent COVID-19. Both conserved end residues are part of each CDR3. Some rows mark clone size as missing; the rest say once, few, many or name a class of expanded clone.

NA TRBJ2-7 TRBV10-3 CAIGQGRSNEQYF
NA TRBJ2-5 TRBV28 CASSGQGWEETQYF
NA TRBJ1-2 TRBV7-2 CASSSNSGGTGSGYTF
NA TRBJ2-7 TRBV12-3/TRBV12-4 CASSRGNYEQYF
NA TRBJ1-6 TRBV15 CATSRGRQENSPLHF
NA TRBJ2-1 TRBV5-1 CASSSPTGASAYNEQFF
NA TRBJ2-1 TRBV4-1 CASSQDQGQGSYNEQFF
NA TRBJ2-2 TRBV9 CASSVATGELFF
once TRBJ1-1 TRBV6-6 CAIAAGGLNEAFF
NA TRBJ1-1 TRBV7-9 CASSSPRDRANTEAFF
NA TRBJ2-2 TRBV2 CASRAGITGELFF
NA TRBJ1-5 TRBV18 CASSPDLGVGNQPQHF
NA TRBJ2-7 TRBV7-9 CASSSPRQGTYEQYF
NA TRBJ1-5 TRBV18 CASSPGLQGQPQHF
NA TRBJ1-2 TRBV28 CAIRGPREKEVGANYGYTF
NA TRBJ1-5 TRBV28 CASTIAGQGRSNQPQHF
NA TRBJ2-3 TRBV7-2 CASSLGSSASTDTQYF
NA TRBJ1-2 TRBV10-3 CAIGITGMGPYGYTF